This T cell receptor (beta chain) stems from a study of T cells in tumors and immune-related adverse events. This CDR3 spans 18 amino acids. Germline V CDR1 and CDR2: ENHRY, SYGVKD. Losses at the gene ends were 3 bases for V and 0 bases for J; bases not matched to a gene: 6. Profiling relied on immunoSEQ multiplex PCR, and the TCRdb table lists in-frame clones only, not all of them. The sample lists about 11,000 clones, roughly 92% seen once, with 1.5% in the top ten. The genes are TRBV10-3 and TRBJ2-3; 13 nucleotides match TRBD2. The material was lymph node tissue, obtained from a patient treated with anti-PD-1 therapy. This sequence originates from a female donor with metastatic renal cell carcinoma. CDR3 DNA: TGTGCCATCAGTGACTCCTTGGGACTAGCGGGAAGCACAGATACGCAGTATTTT. This codes for CAISDSLGLAGSTDTQYF.